Sequencing of this T cell receptor beta chain was carried out in a study of cytomegalovirus exposure and HLA in healthy donors. Whole-study results and caveats: The study put around 180 TCR beta chains on its list as cytomegalovirus-associated.

The CDR3 covers 14 residues. Germline CDR1 is MNHEY and CDR2 is SMNVEV (reference sequence). V was clipped by 6 bases and J by 2 bases; unmatched bases: 5. On this clone: Its target is not known.

It was with 60 Vbeta and 13 Jbeta primers that the PCR ran. Clones were sequenced by immunoSEQ multiplex PCR, and TCRdb holds only the in-frame ones, with some missing. Here the sample spans 65,000 to 100,000 clones, 60% to 80% being singletons. The receptor was derived from a man aged 40-50 years in good health and CMV-seronegative. The sequencing input was PBMCs. The V gene is TRBV27, the J gene TRBJ2-3; 7 bases map to TRBD2. CDR3 amino acids: CASSRAGDTDTQYF. Here the CDR3 DNA reads TGTGCCAGCAGCCGGGCGGGGGACACAGATACGCAGTATTTT.